This entry lists 32 T cell receptor beta chains sequenced from one sample in a study of blood T cell repertoires in COVID-19. The protocol was immunoSEQ multiplex PCR, while the TCRdb copy is restricted to in-frame clones and leaves out a portion. Here the sample spans around 300,000 clones, approximately 90% being singletons. Sequencing was performed on PBMCs or T cells enriched from blood (not recorded which). The receptors here all came from a woman between 18 and 30 years old who had recovered from COVID-19.

The chain couples TRBV2 to TRBJ2-7; 7 bases are a match to TRBD1. CDR1 SNHLY and CDR2 FYNNEI come from the germline V gene. Germline trimming cut 11 bases from V and 6 bases from J; bases unmatched to any gene: 10. The CDR3 runs to 12 residues. This CDR3 is CALEGAAGEQYF. DNA of the CDR3: TGTGCCCTCGAGGGGGCAGCAGGCGAGCAGTACTTC.

The chain employs TRBV2 and TRBJ1-2; the D gene is possibly TRBD1 (6 bases). CDR1 is SNHLY and CDR2 is FYNNEI in the germline V gene. This CDR3 region has 15 residues. Deletions cut 3 bases from V and 4 bases from J, with 15 bases between. The CDR3 spells CASSEGDNRLYGYTF. CDR3 bases: TGTGCCAGCAGTGAGGGGGACAACCGTCTCTATGGCTACACCTTC.

V usage is TRBV5-6 and J usage is TRBJ2-5; 7 nucleotides line up with TRBD2. The germline V gene encodes CDR1 SGHDT and CDR2 YYEEEE. J was trimmed by 1 base and V by 4 bases; bases with no gene match: 4. This CDR3 is built from 14 residues. The CDR3 loop is CASSASSGQETQYF. The CDR3 bases are TGTGCCAGCAGCGCATCTAGCGGCCAAGAGACCCAGTACTTC.

About this clone itself: One junction end disagrees with the germline gene, perhaps due to a read error. The chain employs TRBV18 and TRBJ2-3; D unclear. The CDR3 is made up of 16 amino acids. In germline, CDR1 is KGHSH, CDR2 LQKENI. The CDR3 is CASSPLSTIGTDTQYF. For the CDR3, the DNA is TGTGCCAGCTCTCCACTCAGTACTATTGGCACAGATACGCAGTATTTT.

The rearrangement uses TRBV19 and TRBJ1-2; D gene ambiguous. The CDR3 covers 18 residues. Trimming took 8 bases from V and 3 from J, leaving 28 bases between them. Germline lookup yields CDR1 LNHDA and CDR2 SQIVND (reference sequence). This chain's CDR3 is CASRPGKDRSVGYYGYTF. DNA of the CDR3: TGTGCCAGTCGGCCAGGAAAAGACCGGTCCGTCGGTTACTATGGCTACACCTTC.

V usage is TRBV2 and J usage is TRBJ1-2; the D gene is possibly TRBD1 (5 bases). The CDR3 spans 13 residues. The V end was cut by 8 bases, the J end by 7 bases, with 17 bases between. The germline CDR1 and CDR2 sequences are SNHLY and FYNNEI. The CDR3 coding sequence is TGTGCCAGCGTCCGCCAGGGAAGTGGTGGCTACACCTTC. This gives the protein CASVRQGSGGYTF.

The chain employs TRBV6-4 and TRBJ1-2; perhaps TRBD1 as D (5 bases). Per germline, CDR1 MRHNA and CDR2 SNTAGT. The CDR3 contains 14 residues. Trimming removed 2 bases from V and 5 bases from J, with 12 bases in between. CDR3 protein: CASSDAGLGYGYTF. As DNA, the CDR3 is TGTGCCAGCAGTGACGCAGGGCTTGGGTATGGCTACACCTTC.

The chain recombines TRBV7-6 with TRBJ2-3; no definite D call. Between the trimmed V and J ends, which lost 3 bases and 2 bases, there was a span of 9 bases. Germline CDR1 is SGHVS and CDR2 is FNYEAQ. The CDR3 consists of 14 residues. CDR3 DNA sequence: TGTGCCAGCAGCTTGAGAGTGATCACAGATACGCAGTATTTT. It translates to CASSLRVITDTQYF.

V is TRBV15 and J is TRBJ1-2; 8 nucleotides line up with TRBD1. From germline, CDR1 is LNHNV and CDR2 YYDKDF (reference sequence). V was pared by 3 bases and J by 13 bases, with 7 bases of the junction left unmatched. CDR3 length: 12 amino acids. The CDR3 nucleotides are TGTGCCACCAGCAGGGCGGACAGGGTCACCACCTTC. Its protein product is CATSRADRVTTF.

The chain combines TRBV27 with TRBJ1-1; D may be TRBD1 (5 bases). Trimming took off 0 bases at V and 1 base at J, with 9 bases between the two ends. The germline V gene encodes CDR1 MNHEY and CDR2 SMNVEV (reference sequence). The CDR3 extends over 15 amino acids. For the CDR3, the DNA is TGTGCCAGCAGTTTATCGGGGGGGGAGAACACTGAAGCTTTCTTT. Translating gives CASSLSGGENTEAFF.

The chain links TRBV6-5 to TRBJ1-1; 8 bases are a match to TRBD1. There are 15 residues in the CDR3. The germline V gene has CDR1 MNHEY and CDR2 SVGAGI. V lost 2 bases and J lost 4; bases outside the gene matches: 6. CDR3 DNA sequence: TGTGCCAGCAGTTACGCATCAGGGGGCGGCACTGAAGCTTTCTTT. Translation: CASSYASGGGTEAFF.

This clone showed up just once. CDR3 sequence: CASSQDLVAGVSGNTIYF. In DNA form, the CDR3 reads TGTGCCAGCAGCCAAGATCTGGTGGCAGGGGTGTCCGGAAACACCATATATTTT. This sequence joins TRBV4-2 and TRBJ1-3; D is perhaps TRBD1 (6 bases). Germline V gene data show CDR1 as LGHNA and CDR2 as YNFKEQ. V gave up 0 bases and J gave up 4 bases, with 19 bases separating them. CDR3 size: 18 residues.

The chain is built from TRBV5-4 and TRBJ2-5; TRBD1 matches 7 bases. Trimming cost V 0 bases and J 5 bases; bases outside gene matches: 1. In germline, CDR1 is SGHNT, CDR2 YYREEE (reference sequence). The CDR3 extends over 13 amino acids. The chain's CDR3 is CASSLEQGETQYF. Written as DNA, the CDR3 is TGTGCCAGCAGCTTGGAACAGGGGGAGACCCAGTACTTC. Looking up the rest from reference TRBV5-4 and TRBJ2-5 gives the full variable domain: ETGVTQSPTHLIKTRGQQVTLRCSSQSGHNTVSWYQQALGQGPQFIFQYYREEENGRGNFPPRFSGLQFPNYSSELNVNALELDDSALYLCASSLEQGETQYFGPGTRLLVL.

The rearrangement links TRBV4-2 to TRBJ1-2; D not resolved. Germline CDR1 is LGHNA and CDR2 is YNFKEQ. The CDR3 length is 16 residues. V was trimmed by 0 bases and J by 8 bases, leaving 19 bases between them. The DNA for the CDR3 is TGTGCCAGCAGCCAAGATTTGGCCAGATATGCGGGGGGCTACACCTTC. Translated, it gives CASSQDLARYAGGYTF.

This chain joins TRBV5-1 and TRBJ1-6; 10 bases match TRBD1. Per the germline V gene, CDR1 is SGHRS and CDR2 is YFSETQ. The CDR3 is made up of 15 amino acids. V shed 4 bases, J shed 6 bases, and the junction held 4 bases outside the gene matches. Here the CDR3 reads CASSGGQGFNSPLHF. The CDR3, as DNA: TGCGCCAGCAGCGGGGGACAGGGGTTTAATTCACCCCTCCACTTT.

The chain has TRBV3-1 (or the pseudogene TRBV3-2) and TRBJ1-2, with a tentative D call TRBD1 (5 bases). The germline V gene encodes CDR1 LGHDT and CDR2 YNNKEL (reference sequence). The CDR3 loop spans 16 amino acids. V lost 0 bases and J lost 3, with 14 bases in between. DNA of the CDR3: TGTGCCAGCAGCCAAGAATCGGGGGGGAACTACTATGGCTACACCTTC. Its translation is CASSQESGGNYYGYTF.

This clone was detected only once. The chain couples TRBV2 to TRBJ2-5; 8 nucleotides agree with TRBD1. The CDR3 spans 16 residues. Germline values: CDR1 SNHLY, CDR2 FYNNEI. V was pared by 0 bases and J by 2 bases, with 5 bases of the junction left unmatched. For the CDR3, the DNA is TGTGCCAGCAGTGAAGCGCTTGGGACAGGTCAAGAGACCCAGTACTTC. Its translation: CASSEALGTGQETQYF.

The chain employs TRBV5-4 and TRBJ2-7; 7 bases are shared with TRBD2. This CDR3 comprises 14 residues. V lost 4 bases and J lost 12; bases outside the gene matches: 16. Germline values: CDR1 SGHNT, CDR2 YYREEE (reference sequence). The CDR3 protein is CASSPQNGAGERYF. CDR3 in DNA: TGTGCCAGCAGCCCCCAAAATGGGGCGGGGGAACGGTACTTC.

This chain joins TRBV28 and TRBJ1-1; 8 bases are shared with TRBD1. There are 13 residues in the CDR3. Germline trimming cut 6 bases from V and 4 bases from J; bases unmatched to any gene: 4. The germline CDR1 and CDR2 sequences are MDHEN and SYDVKM. CDR3: CASRGQGTTEAFF. The CDR3 coding sequence is TGTGCCAGCAGAGGACAGGGCACCACTGAAGCTTTCTTT.

This chain uses TRBV7-9 with TRBJ1-6; no definite D call. CDR1 is SEHNR and CDR2 is FQNEAQ in the germline V gene (reference sequence). V was cut by 3 bases and J by 7 bases, with 10 bases left in between. CDR3 size: 14 residues. The CDR3 DNA is TGTGCCAGCAGCTTTGAGGCAGTGAATTCACCCCTCCACTTT. Amino acid sequence: CASSFEAVNSPLHF.

The chain couples TRBV11-1 to TRBJ2-7; possibly TRBD2 for D (5 bases). The germline CDR1 and CDR2 sequences are SGHAT and FQDESV (reference sequence). V lost 0 bases to trimming and J lost 2 bases, with 14 bases between them. This CDR3 has 16 residues. CDR3 DNA: TGTGCCAGCAGCTTAGCGCGGGTCGTTGTTCCCTACGAGCAGTACTTC. Translation gives CASSLARVVVPYEQYF.

The chain carries TRBV5-1 and TRBJ1-1; D gene ambiguous. V was cut by 5 bases and J by 3 bases, with 14 bases left in between. The germline gives CDR1 SGHRS, CDR2 YFSETQ. The CDR3 contains 14 residues. The CDR3 DNA sequence: TGCGCCAGCAGAGAATCGACGGGTTACACTGAAGCTTTCTTT. It specifies CASRESTGYTEAFF.

This rearrangement joins TRBV6-2 or TRBV6-3 to TRBJ1-1, with D unresolved. CDR3 size: 18 residues. Germline lookup yields CDR1 MNHEY and CDR2 SVGEGT. V shed 0 bases and J shed 4 bases, with 21 bases lying between them. CDR3 amino acids: CASSYSTRESRPLTEAFF. For the CDR3, the DNA is TGTGCCAGCAGTTACTCGACCCGGGAATCCAGGCCCCTCACTGAAGCTTTCTTT.

This clone was counted once. This chain joins TRBV3-1 (or the pseudogene TRBV3-2) and TRBJ1-2, with D possibly matching TRBD1 (6 bases). Trimming shortened V by 1 base and J by 6 bases, and 9 bases separated the two germline ends. CDR1 is LGHDT, CDR2 YNNKEL, per germline (reference sequence). This CDR3 has 13 residues. For the CDR3, the DNA is TGTGCCAGCAGCCAAGGGGACATCCATGGCTACACCTTC. Amino acid sequence: CASSQGDIHGYTF.

This rearrangement joins TRBV18 to TRBJ1-4; tentative D call: TRBD1 (6 bases). The CDR3 contains 15 residues. V was clipped by 6 bases and J by 0 bases, with 11 bases between them. Germline V gene sequence: CDR1 KGHSH, CDR2 LQKENI. CDR3 in DNA: TGTGCCAGCTCGCGGACAGACTCAACTAATGAAAAACTGTTTTTT. Its protein is CASSRTDSTNEKLFF.

This chain links TRBV5-4 with TRBJ1-1; D possibly corresponds to TRBD1 (6 bases). The CDR3 length is 11 residues. Trimming took off 8 bases at V and 4 bases at J, with 9 bases between the two ends. Germline-derived CDR1 and CDR2 are SGHNT and YYREEE (reference sequence). CDR3: CASGTSTEAFF. In DNA form, the CDR3 reads TGTGCCAGTGGGACAAGCACTGAAGCTTTCTTT.

The gene calls are TRBV12-3 or TRBV12-4 and TRBJ1-1, with a tentative D call TRBD1 (6 bases). The CDR3 totals 11 residues. Trimming took off 7 bases at V and 9 bases at J, with 12 bases between the two ends. CDR3 DNA: TGTGCCAGCAAAGAGGACAGTCAAGCTTTCTTT. It specifies CASKEDSQAFF.

This clone has more than one count but fewer than ten. The gene calls are TRBV2 and TRBJ1-2; 8 nucleotides agree with TRBD1. In germline, CDR1 is SNHLY, CDR2 FYNNEI. After removal of 11 bases from V and 4 bases from J, the junction contained 3 bases not matched to a gene. The CDR3 extends over 11 amino acids. The CDR3 is CAGTGGYGYTF. DNA of the CDR3: TGTGCCGGAACAGGGGGCTATGGCTACACCTTC. The full variable domain, its missing parts supplied by reference TRBV2 and TRBJ1-2, is EPEVTQTPSHQVTQMGQEVILRCVPISNHLYFYWYRQILGQKVEFLVSFYNNEISEKSEIFDDQFSVERPDGSNFTLKIRSTKLEDSAMYFCAGTGGYGYTFGSGTRLTVV.

This clone was counted a single time. V is TRBV2 and J is TRBJ2-3; 12 nucleotides match TRBD2. J lost 3 bases, V lost 3 bases, and 10 bases had no gene match. There are 18 residues in the CDR3. Germline CDR1 SNHLY, CDR2 FYNNEI. The CDR3 DNA follows: TGTGCCAGCAGTGAGGCGCTAGCGGGGGGGCCTGCAACAGATACGCAGTATTTT. It codes for CASSEALAGGPATDTQYF. Filled out from reference TRBV2 and TRBJ2-3, the complete variable domain reads EPEVTQTPSHQVTQMGQEVILRCVPISNHLYFYWYRQILGQKVEFLVSFYNNEISEKSEIFDDQFSVERPDGSNFTLKIRSTKLEDSAMYFCASSEALAGGPATDTQYFGPGTRLTVL.

This clone appeared once. This chain joins TRBV27 and TRBJ1-1, with D possibly matching TRBD1 (5 bases). The CDR3 has 14 amino acids. V lost 3 bases and J lost 3, with 11 bases in between. Germline CDR1 and CDR2: MNHEY and SMNVEV (reference sequence). This chain's CDR3 is CASSLYGGDTEAFF. DNA for the CDR3: TGTGCCAGCAGTTTGTACGGGGGGGACACTGAAGCTTTCTTT.

The rearrangement joins TRBV5-4 to TRBJ1-2, with 7 bases aligning to TRBD1. The CDR3 is 13 residues long. Germline V gene sequence: CDR1 SGHNT, CDR2 YYREEE (reference sequence). Losses at the gene ends were 0 bases for V and 8 bases for J; bases not matched to a gene: 4. CDR3: CASSLAAGGGYTF. CDR3 bases: TGTGCCAGCAGCTTGGCCGCAGGGGGAGGCTACACCTTC.

The rearrangement uses TRBV27 and TRBJ2-1, with TRBD2 matching over 8 bases. V shed 3 bases and J 7 bases; nucleotides not matched to a gene: 26. From germline, CDR1 is MNHEY and CDR2 SMNVEV (reference sequence). The CDR3 is 21 residues long. This CDR3 reads CASSLAPWGSGGVKLLNEQFF. The CDR3 DNA reads as TGTGCCAGCAGTTTGGCCCCGTGGGGGAGCGGGGGAGTAAAGCTACTGAATGAGCAGTTCTTC.